The 6 T cell receptor beta chains given below trace back to one sample, sequenced in a study of shared clonotypes between healthy human individuals. Data came from immunoSEQ multiplex PCR; TCRdb stores just in-frame clones and leaves some out. This table has about 680,000 clones, 60% to 75% appearing once. The specimen sequenced was memory CD4+ T cells sorted from blood. Subset defined: CD45RA-negative fraction. These receptors came from a woman aged 30 to 39 in good health.

The rearrangement joins TRBV6-5 to TRBJ1-4; no definite D call. V gave up 2 bases and J gave up 0 bases, with 10 bases separating them. The germline V gene encodes CDR1 MNHEY and CDR2 SVGAGI. The CDR3 runs 16 residues. The CDR3 protein is CASSYRAVATNEKLFF. The CDR3 DNA is TGTGCCAGCAGTTACCGGGCGGTTGCAACTAATGAAAAACTGTTTTTT.

V and J are TRBV28 and TRBJ1-1; D gene unclear. V was pared by 3 bases and J by 2 bases, with 10 bases between. The CDR3 extends over 14 amino acids. Per germline, CDR1 MDHEN and CDR2 SYDVKM. CDR3 nucleotide sequence: TGTGCCAGCAGTTTGGTGAACAGAAACACTGAAGCTTTCTTT. Amino acid sequence: CASSLVNRNTEAFF.

This clone was recorded once. V is TRBV6-6 and J is TRBJ2-3; a weak D match, TRBD2 (5 bases). Per the germline V gene, CDR1 is MNHNY and CDR2 is SVGAGI (reference sequence). V was shortened by 8 bases and J by 1 base, with 13 bases between the two germline ends. The CDR3 length is 14 residues. CDR3 DNA sequence: TGTGCCAGCCTAAGTAGCGTAGGCACAGATACGCAGTATTTT. It encodes CASLSSVGTDTQYF.

This clone has just a few counts. The chain links TRBV5-1 to TRBJ2-2, with TRBD2 matching 8 bases. This CDR3 spans 15 amino acids. Germline trimming cut 4 bases from V and 6 bases from J; bases unmatched to any gene: 8. Germline V CDR1 and CDR2: SGHRS, YFSETQ. Here the CDR3 reads CASSPGLALPGELFF. The CDR3 coding sequence is TGCGCCAGCAGCCCCGGACTAGCACTCCCCGGGGAGCTGTTTTTT.

The genes are TRBV28 and TRBJ1-1; the match to TRBD1 covers 7 bases. The V gene's germline CDR1 is MDHEN and CDR2 SYDVKM. The CDR3 contains 15 residues. With 3 bases clipped from V and 2 bases from J, the junction kept 6 bases outside the gene matches. The CDR3 nucleotides read TGTGCCAGCAGTTTGCCAGGGGGATTAAACACTGAAGCTTTCTTT. The encoded protein is CASSLPGGLNTEAFF.

V is TRBV28 and J is TRBJ1-1; TRBD1 aligns across 8 bases. The CDR3 totals 12 residues. J lost 8 bases, V lost 6 bases, and 5 bases had no gene match. Germline V gene data show CDR1 as MDHEN and CDR2 as SYDVKM. This CDR3 reads CASREGQGEAFF. In DNA, the CDR3 is TGTGCCAGCAGGGAAGGACAGGGCGAAGCTTTCTTT.